These T cell receptor beta chains were read from a single sample in a study of cytomegalovirus exposure and HLA in healthy donors. Sequenced by immunoSEQ multiplex PCR; TCRdb stores in-frame clones only, minus some. The sample has fewer than 350,000 clones; about 90% are singletons. Sequenced material: PBMCs. All receptors come from a young woman in good health and CMV-seronegative. Both conserved end residues are part of each CDR3. The D gene is left open where the match is weak. Some rows have no size entry. The others give once, few or many, or a class for an expanded clone.

>TRBV19|13|TRBD1|TRBJ1-3|-
TGTGCCAGTACCCAGGGGGTAGGAAACACCATATATTTT
CASTQGVGNTIYF
>TRBV2|12|-|TRBJ2-2|once
TGTGCCAGCTCCTCGAACACCGGGGAGCTGTTTTTT
CASSSNTGELFF
>TRBV27|12|-|TRBJ2-7|-
TGTGCCAGCAGAAAACCTAGCAACGAGCAGTACTTC
CASRKPSNEQYF
>TRBV5-1|15|-|TRBJ1-2|-
TGCGCCAGCAGCTTGCTGGGGGCGAGTAACTATGGCTACACCTTC
CASSLLGASNYGYTF
>TRBV4-1|19|TRBD2|TRBJ2-3|-
TGCGCCAGCAGCCCCAGGCTTGAGCAGCGGGGGTGGAGCACAGATACGCAGTATTTT
CASSPRLEQRGWSTDTQYF
>TRBV15|14|TRBD1|TRBJ2-4|once
TGTGCCACCAGGACAGGGGGATTGCAAAACATTCAGTACTTC
CATRTGGLQNIQYF
>TRBV2|14|TRBD2|TRBJ2-1|-
TGTGCCAGCTTGAGGTTAGCGGGCAACAATGAGCAGTTCTTC
CASLRLAGNNEQFF
>TRBV15|15|-|TRBJ2-1|-
TGTGCCACCAGCAGTAGACTAGTTCCCTACAATGAGCAGTTCTTC
CATSSRLVPYNEQFF
>TRBV6-1|16|TRBD2|TRBJ2-1|-
TGTGCCAGCAGTGAAGCTTCGAGCGGGATTGTCGATGAGCAGTTCTTC
CASSEASSGIVDEQFF
>TRBV7-7|15|TRBD2|TRBJ2-2|-
TGTGCTAGCAGCTTAGCGGGGGGGAGTACCGGGGAGCTGTTTTTT
CASSLAGGSTGELFF
>TRBV10-1|15|TRBD2|TRBJ2-3|-
TGCGCCAGCAGTCCTAGCGGGGGGCAGGCAGATACGCAGTATTTT
CASSPSGGQADTQYF
>TRBV2|14|TRBD1|TRBJ2-4|-
TGTGCCAGCAGTGAACGGCAGGGGGCGCGGATTCAGTACTTC
CASSERQGARIQYF
>TRBV9|14|TRBD1|TRBJ2-7|-
TGTGCCAGCAGCGTAGGGACAGGGAACTACGAGCAGTACTTC
CASSVGTGNYEQYF
>TRBV27|16|-|TRBJ1-6|-
TGTGCCAGCAGTTTATCTCAGGGCTCCTATAATTCACCCCTCCACTTT
CASSLSQGSYNSPLHF
>TRBV6-5|15|TRBD1|TRBJ2-7|-
TGTGCCAGCAGAAGACCGGGACAGGGGCCCTACGAGCAGTACTTC
CASRRPGQGPYEQYF
>TRBV5-4|13|-|TRBJ1-1|-
TGTGCCAGCAGCTTGCGGGGTGGGGCTGAAGCTTTCTTT
CASSLRGGAEAFF
>TRBV5-1|15|-|TRBJ2-3|-
TGCGCCAGCAGCTTGGCCGCCAGGGAAGGGGATACGCAGTATTTT
CASSLAAREGDTQYF
>TRBV18|14|-|TRBJ2-2|-
TGTGCCAGCTCACCACCGGGCCTAACCGGGGAGCTGTTTTTT
CASSPPGLTGELFF
>TRBV27|14|TRBD1|TRBJ1-2|-
TGTGCCAGCAGTTTCGGAGGGGGCGAGTATGGCTACACCTTC
CASSFGGGEYGYTF
>TRBV5-8|13|-|TRBJ2-2|-
TGTGCCAGCAGCTTCCTACAGTCCGGGGAGCTGTTTTTT
CASSFLQSGELFF
>TRBV6-1|14|-|TRBJ1-2|-
TGTGCCAGCAGTGGGGGTCAGGGAAACTATGGCTACACCTTC
CASSGGQGNYGYTF
>TRBV4-1|17|TRBD2|TRBJ2-4|-
TGCGCCAGCAGACCCATCGGGTCGGGGGGGCCCAAAAACATTCAGTACTTC
CASRPIGSGGPKNIQYF
>TRBV18|12|-|TRBJ2-3|-
TGTGCCAGCTCACCACTCTTAGATACGCAGTATTTT
CASSPLLDTQYF
>TRBV9|15|TRBD1|TRBJ2-7|-
TGTGCCAGCAGCGCTGGGACAGTACCTACCTACGAGCAGTACTTC
CASSAGTVPTYEQYF
>TRBV5-1|14|TRBD1|TRBJ1-4|-
TGCGCCAGCAGCTTACGGGACAGGGACGAAAAACTGTTTTTT
CASSLRDRDEKLFF
>TRBV18|20|-|TRBJ1-6|-
TGTGCCAGCTCACCACCCTCCGGGGGACTAATGGGAATGAGGGATTCACCCCTCCACTTT
CASSPPSGGLMGMRDSPLHF
>TRBV12-5|14|-|TRBJ1-5|-
TGTGCTAGTGGTTTTGACGGGGGAGGTCAGCCCCAGCATTTT
CASGFDGGGQPQHF
>TRBV27|14|TRBD2|TRBJ2-3|once
TGTGCCAGCAGTTTGCGGGGGGCCACAGATACGCAGTATTTT
CASSLRGATDTQYF
>TRBV27|13|TRBD1|TRBJ1-2|once
TGTGCCAGCAGTCTCGGGACAGCAAATGGCTACACCTTC
CASSLGTANGYTF
>TRBV6-1|15|-|TRBJ2-7|-
TGTGCCAGTGTTCCCTTCTTAGCTCTCGGGTACGAGCAGTACTTC
CASVPFLALGYEQYF
>TRBV30|16|-|TRBJ1-5|-
TGTGCCTGGAGGGGGCCGGGCTTTTGGCGCAATCAGCCCCAGCATTTT
CAWRGPGFWRNQPQHF
>TRBV2|15|-|TRBJ2-7|-
TGTGCCAGCAGTGGAGGTAGGGACGGGAGATACGAGCAGTACTTC
CASSGGRDGRYEQYF
>TRBV12-5|15|-|TRBJ1-2|-
TGTGCTAGTGGTCCTGACACCTGGTTGAACTATGGCTACACCTTC
CASGPDTWLNYGYTF
>TRBV29-1|14|-|TRBJ1-4|-
TGCAGCGCTGTCGGTCTCGACAGTAATGAAAAACTGTTTTTT
CSAVGLDSNEKLFF
>TRBV5-1|16|TRBD1|TRBJ2-1|-
TGCGCCAGCAGCGGGAAGGGACAGGGGTCCTACAATGAGCAGTTCTTC
CASSGKGQGSYNEQFF
>TRBV6-1|14|TRBD1|TRBJ2-1|-
TGTGCCATAATCCGGGACAGGGGTTACAATGAGCAGTTCTTC
CAIIRDRGYNEQFF
>TRBV7-9|15|-|TRBJ1-4|-
TGTGCCAGCAGCCCTCGGCCGACGGGTAATGAAAAACTGTTTTTT
CASSPRPTGNEKLFF
>TRBV30|11|-|TRBJ2-7|-
TGTGCCTGGAGTGTCGGGGACGAGCAGTACTTC
CAWSVGDEQYF
>TRBV7-9|16|-|TRBJ1-4|-
TGTGCCAGCAGCTTGGGGGGAATCTCAACTAATGAAAAACTGTTTTTT
CASSLGGISTNEKLFF
>TRBV9|15|TRBD1|TRBJ1-6|-
TGTGCCAGCAGCGAGGGGGGACAGGGGAATTCACCCCTCCACTTT
CASSEGGQGNSPLHF
>TRBV7-7|16|TRBD2|TRBJ2-1|-
TGTGCCAGCAGCTTAAATAGCGGGGGCTACGGGGATGAGCAGTTCTTC
CASSLNSGGYGDEQFF
>TRBV6-1|13|TRBD1|TRBJ2-7|-
TGTGCCACCCGGGACAGGGGTTACTCCGAGCAGTACTTC
CATRDRGYSEQYF
>TRBV5-4|15|TRBD2|TRBJ2-2|-
TGTGCCAGCAGCTCAGCGGGGGGAATAGCCGGGGAGCTGTTTTTT
CASSSAGGIAGELFF
>TRBV19|12|-|TRBJ1-5|-
TGTGCCAGTAGTCTGAGCCCTCAGCCCCAGCATTTT
CASSLSPQPQHF
>TRBV27|11|-|TRBJ1-1|-
TGTGCCAGCAGGAGGAACACTGAAGCTTTCTTT
CASRRNTEAFF
>TRBV5-5|14|-|TRBJ1-2|-
TGTGCCAGCAGCTTGACAGGGATTAACTATGGCTACACCTTC
CASSLTGINYGYTF
>TRBV5-1|14|TRBD1|TRBJ1-2|-
TGCGCCAGCAGCCAGGACAGGGGGCAGTTTGGCTACACCTTC
CASSQDRGQFGYTF
>TRBV7-6|14|TRBD1|TRBJ2-7|-
TGTGCCAGCAGCTTCGGGACAGTATCCTACGAGCAGTACTTC
CASSFGTVSYEQYF
>TRBV4-1|15|TRBD1|TRBJ1-2|-
TGCGCCAGCAGCCAGGGACAGGGACCGACCTATGGCTACACCTTC
CASSQGQGPTYGYTF
>TRBV2|11|-|TRBJ1-5|-
TGTGCCAGCAGTGACCCGGGGCCCCAGCATTTT
CASSDPGPQHF
>TRBV5-6|14|-|TRBJ1-2|-
TGTGCCAGCACCTTCAGGGAATTAGTCTATGGCTACACCTTC
CASTFRELVYGYTF
>TRBV20-1|11|-|TRBJ1-1|-
TGCAGTGCGCAGGGAAATACTGAAGCTTTCTTT
CSAQGNTEAFF
>TRBV6-5|13|-|TRBJ1-5|-
TGTGCCAGCAGTTATACCGGGGATCAGCCCCAGCATTTT
CASSYTGDQPQHF
>TRBV9|15|-|TRBJ1-6|-
TGTGCCAGCAGCGTAGAGGCGGACACTTATTCCCCCCTCCACTTT
CASSVEADTYSPLHF